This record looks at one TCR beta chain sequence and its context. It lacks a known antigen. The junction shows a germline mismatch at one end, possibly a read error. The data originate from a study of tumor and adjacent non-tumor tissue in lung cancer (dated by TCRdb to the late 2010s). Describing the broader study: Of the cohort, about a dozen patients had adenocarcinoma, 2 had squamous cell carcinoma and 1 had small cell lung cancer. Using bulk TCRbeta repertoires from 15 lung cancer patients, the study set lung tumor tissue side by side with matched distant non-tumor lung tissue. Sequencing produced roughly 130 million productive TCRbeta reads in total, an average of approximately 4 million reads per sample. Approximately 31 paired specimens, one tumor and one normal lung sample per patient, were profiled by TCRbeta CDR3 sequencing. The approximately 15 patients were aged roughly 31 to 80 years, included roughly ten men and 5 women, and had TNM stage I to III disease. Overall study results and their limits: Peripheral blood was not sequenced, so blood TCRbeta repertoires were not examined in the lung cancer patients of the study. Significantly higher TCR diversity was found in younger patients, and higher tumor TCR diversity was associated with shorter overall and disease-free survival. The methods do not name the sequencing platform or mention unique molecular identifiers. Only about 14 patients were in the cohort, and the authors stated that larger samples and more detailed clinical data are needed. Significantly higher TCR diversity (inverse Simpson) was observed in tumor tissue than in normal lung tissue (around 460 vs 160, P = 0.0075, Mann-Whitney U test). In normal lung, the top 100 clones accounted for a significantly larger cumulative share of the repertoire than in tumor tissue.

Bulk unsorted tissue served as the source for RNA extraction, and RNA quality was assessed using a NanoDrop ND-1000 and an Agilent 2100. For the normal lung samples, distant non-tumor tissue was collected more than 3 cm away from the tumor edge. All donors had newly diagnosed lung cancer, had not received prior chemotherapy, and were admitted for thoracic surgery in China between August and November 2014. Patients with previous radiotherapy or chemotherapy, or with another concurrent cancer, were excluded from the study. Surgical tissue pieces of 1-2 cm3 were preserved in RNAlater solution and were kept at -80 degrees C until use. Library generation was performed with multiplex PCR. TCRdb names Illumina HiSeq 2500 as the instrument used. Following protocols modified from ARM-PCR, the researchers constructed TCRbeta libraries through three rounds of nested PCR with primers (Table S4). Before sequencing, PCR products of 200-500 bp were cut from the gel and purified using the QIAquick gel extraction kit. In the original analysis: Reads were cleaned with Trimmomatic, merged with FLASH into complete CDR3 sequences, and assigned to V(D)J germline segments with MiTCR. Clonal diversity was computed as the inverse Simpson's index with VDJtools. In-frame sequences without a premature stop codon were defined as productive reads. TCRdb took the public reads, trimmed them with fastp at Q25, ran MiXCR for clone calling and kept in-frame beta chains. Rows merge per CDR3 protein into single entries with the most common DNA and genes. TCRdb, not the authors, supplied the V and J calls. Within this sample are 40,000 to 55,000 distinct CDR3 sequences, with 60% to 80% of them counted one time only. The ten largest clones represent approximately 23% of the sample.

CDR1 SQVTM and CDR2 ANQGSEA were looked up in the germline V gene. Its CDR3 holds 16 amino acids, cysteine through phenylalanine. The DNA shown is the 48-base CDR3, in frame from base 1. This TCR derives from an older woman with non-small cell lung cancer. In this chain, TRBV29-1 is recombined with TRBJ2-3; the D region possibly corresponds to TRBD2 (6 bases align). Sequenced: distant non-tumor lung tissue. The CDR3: CSVETPSERAPDAQYF. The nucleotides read TGCAGCGTTGAAACGCCTAGCGAGAGGGCCCCAGATGCGCAGTATTTT.